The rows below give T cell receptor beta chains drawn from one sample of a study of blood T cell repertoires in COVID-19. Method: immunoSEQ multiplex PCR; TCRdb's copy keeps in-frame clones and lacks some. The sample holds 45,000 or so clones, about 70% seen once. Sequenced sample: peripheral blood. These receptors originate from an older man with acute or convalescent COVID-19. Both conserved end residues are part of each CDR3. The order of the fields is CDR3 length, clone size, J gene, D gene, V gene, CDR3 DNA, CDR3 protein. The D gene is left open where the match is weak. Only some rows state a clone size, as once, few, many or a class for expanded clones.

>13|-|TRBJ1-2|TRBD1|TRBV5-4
TGTGCCAGCAGCTTGTCGACAGGGGTCGGCTACACCTTC
CASSLSTGVGYTF
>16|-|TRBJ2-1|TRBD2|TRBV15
TGTGCCACCAGTGAGGGGCGGGGGAGCTCCTACAATGAGCAGTTCTTC
CATSEGRGSSYNEQFF
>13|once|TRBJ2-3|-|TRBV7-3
TGTGCCAGCAGCTTAAGGGGCTCAGATACGCAGTATTTT
CASSLRGSDTQYF
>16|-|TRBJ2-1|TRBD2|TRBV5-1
TGCGCCAGCAGCGCCTTACTAGCGGACTCCTACAATGAGCAGTTCTTC
CASSALLADSYNEQFF
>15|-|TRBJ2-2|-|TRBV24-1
TGTGCCACCAGTGATAGCAGGAGGAGAACCGGGGAGCTGTTTTTT
CATSDSRRRTGELFF
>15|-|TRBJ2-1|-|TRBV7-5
TGTGCCAGAAGCCCAACTAGCGGGAGGCACAATGAGCAGTTCTTC
CARSPTSGRHNEQFF
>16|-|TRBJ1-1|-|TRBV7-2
TGTGCCAGCAGCTCCCAGGGATACCTACTAAACACTGAAGCTTTCTTT
CASSSQGYLLNTEAFF
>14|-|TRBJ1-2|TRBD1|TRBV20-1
TGCAGTGCTAGTATCAGGGGGCGCGACTATGGCTACACCTTC
CSASIRGRDYGYTF
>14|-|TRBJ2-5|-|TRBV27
TGTGCCAGCAGTCCCCTGGGGAGCCAGAGGGCCCAGTACTTC
CASSPLGSQRAQYF
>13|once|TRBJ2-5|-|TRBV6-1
TGTGCCAGCAGCCTAAACTTCGGGGAGACCCAGTACTTC
CASSLNFGETQYF
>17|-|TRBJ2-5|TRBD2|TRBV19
TGTGCCAGTAGTCGCACGAGACTAGCGGGAGTTAAAGAGACCCAGTACTTC
CASSRTRLAGVKETQYF
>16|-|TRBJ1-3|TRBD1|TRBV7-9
TGTGCCAGCAGCCCCCGACAGGGGATAAGTAGAAACACCATATATTTT
CASSPRQGISRNTIYF
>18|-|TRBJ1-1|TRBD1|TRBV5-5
TGTGCCAGCAGCTTGTATAGACAGGGGAGTGTGTCGAACACTGAAGCTTTCTTT
CASSLYRQGSVSNTEAFF
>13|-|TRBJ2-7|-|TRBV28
TGTGCCAGCAGTTTATGGGGCCGTGGCGAGCAGTACTTC
CASSLWGRGEQYF
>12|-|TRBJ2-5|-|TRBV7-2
TGTGCCAGCAGCTACCCCCGGGAGACCCAGTACTTC
CASSYPRETQYF
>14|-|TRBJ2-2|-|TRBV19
TGTGCCAGTACCCCAGGGGTGAACACCGGGGAGCTGTTTTTT
CASTPGVNTGELFF
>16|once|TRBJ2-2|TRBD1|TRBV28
TGTGCCAGCAGGCAGCCGGGACAGGGGGACACCGGGGAGCTGTTTTTT
CASRQPGQGDTGELFF
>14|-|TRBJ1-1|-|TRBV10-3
TGTGCCATCAGTGAGAGGAGTGAAAGGACTGAAGCTTTCTTT
CAISERSERTEAFF
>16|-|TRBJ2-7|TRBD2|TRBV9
TGTGCCAGCAGCCCCCATTCCGGGACTAGAAGCGCCGAGCAGTACTTC
CASSPHSGTRSAEQYF
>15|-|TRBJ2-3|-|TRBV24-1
TGTGCCACCAGTGACAACCCAGGGTTCGGAGATACGCAGTATTTT
CATSDNPGFGDTQYF
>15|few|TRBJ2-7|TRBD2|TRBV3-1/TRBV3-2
TGTGCCAGCAGCCTTGGCAGCGGGGCCTCCTACGAGCAGTACTTC
CASSLGSGASYEQYF
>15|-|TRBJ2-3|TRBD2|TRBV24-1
TGTGCCACCAGTGATACCGGGACTAGCACGGATACGCAGTATTTT
CATSDTGTSTDTQYF
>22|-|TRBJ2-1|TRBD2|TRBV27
TGTGCCAGCAGTTTATCGGCGGCTCCCTACCTTCTAGCGGGAGTTTCTTACAATGAGCAGTTCTTC
CASSLSAAPYLLAGVSYNEQFF
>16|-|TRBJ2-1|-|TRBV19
TGTGCCAGTAGTCCTCGGGGGGCGGGCTCCTACAATGAGCAGTTCTTC
CASSPRGAGSYNEQFF
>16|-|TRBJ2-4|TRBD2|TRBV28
TGTGCCAGCAGTCGCCTAGCGGTCCTAGCCAAAAACATTCAGTACTTC
CASSRLAVLAKNIQYF
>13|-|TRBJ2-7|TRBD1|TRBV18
TGTGCCAGCTCAACGGACAGGACCTACGAGCAGTACTTC
CASSTDRTYEQYF
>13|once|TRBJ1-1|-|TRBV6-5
TGTGCTGCGAAATCGGGGGGCTTCACTGAAGCTTTCTTT
CAAKSGGFTEAFF
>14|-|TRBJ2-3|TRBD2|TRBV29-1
TGCAGCGTTGAGGGAGCGGGAGGTTCAGATACGCAGTATTTT
CSVEGAGGSDTQYF
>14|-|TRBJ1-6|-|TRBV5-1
TGCGCCAGCAGCTTGGACGGTTATAATTCACCCCTCCACTTT
CASSLDGYNSPLHF
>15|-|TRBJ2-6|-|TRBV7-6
TGTGCCAGCAGCTTTACGAGTGGTGGGGCCAACGTCCTGACTTTC
CASSFTSGGANVLTF
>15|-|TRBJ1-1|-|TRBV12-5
TGTGCTAGTGGTAGGGACGGAGGAGGGTACACTGAAGCTTTCTTT
CASGRDGGGYTEAFF
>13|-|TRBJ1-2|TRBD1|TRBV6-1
TGTGCCAGCACTGAAAACAGGGGCTCTGGCTACACCTTC
CASTENRGSGYTF
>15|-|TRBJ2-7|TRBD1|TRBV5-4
TGTGCCAGCAGCTTGAGGACAGGGAGACCCCACGAGCAGTACTTC
CASSLRTGRPHEQYF
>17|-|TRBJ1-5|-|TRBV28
TGTGCCAGCAGTTCTTTACAGGGAGTCGTAGGCAATCAGCCCCAGCATTTT
CASSSLQGVVGNQPQHF
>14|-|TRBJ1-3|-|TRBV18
TGTGCCAGCTCACCACGACAGACTGGAAACACCATATATTTT
CASSPRQTGNTIYF
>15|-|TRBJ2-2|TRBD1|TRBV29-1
TGCAGCGTTGAAAAAGGACAGGGTAGAACCGGGGAGCTGTTTTTT
CSVEKGQGRTGELFF
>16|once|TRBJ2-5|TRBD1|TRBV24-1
TGTGCCACCAGTGAAACCGGGACAGGGCCCCAAGAGACCCAGTACTTC
CATSETGTGPQETQYF
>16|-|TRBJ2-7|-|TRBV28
TGTGCCAGCAGTGCCTTTTTAGCGCCGAGCTCCTACGAGCAGTACTTC
CASSAFLAPSSYEQYF
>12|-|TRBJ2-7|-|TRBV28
TGTGCCACCAGACTATTCGGTTACGAGCAGTACTTC
CATRLFGYEQYF
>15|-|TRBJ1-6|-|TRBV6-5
TGTGCCAGCACGTTGGGGCAGGCGAATAATTCACCCCTCCACTTT
CASTLGQANNSPLHF
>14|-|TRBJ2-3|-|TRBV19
TGTGCCAGTAGTATCAATGGACTCACAGATACGCAGTATTTT
CASSINGLTDTQYF
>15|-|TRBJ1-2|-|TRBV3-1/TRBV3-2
TGTGCCAGCAGCCACCATCAGACAGGATCCTATGGCTACACCTTC
CASSHHQTGSYGYTF
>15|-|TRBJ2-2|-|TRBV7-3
TGTGCCAGCAGCCCGGACTTCAACCCGGCCGGGGAGCTGTTTTTT
CASSPDFNPAGELFF
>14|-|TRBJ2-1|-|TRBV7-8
TGTGCCAGCAGCTTCCGTGACGGGAAAAATGAGCAGTTCTTC
CASSFRDGKNEQFF
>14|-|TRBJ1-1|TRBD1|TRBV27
TGTGCCAGCAGTTTACAGGGGGGTTACACTGAAGCTTTCTTT
CASSLQGGYTEAFF